This T cell receptor (beta chain) appears in the sequencing data of a study of cytomegalovirus exposure and HLA in healthy donors. Study-wide findings and caveats: In a later analysis, compared with equally common non-associated chains, HLA-associated beta chains were more expanded. Analyses of presence/absence relied on an assumption of roughly uniform sequencing depth across donors. Rates of TCR association differed by HLA locus in a later analysis, with DRB1 highest and HLA-C lowest.

About this clone: The target antigen is unknown.

Both 60 Vbeta primers and 13 Jbeta primers went into the PCR. TCRdb's copy holds only in-frame clones and misses some; the assay was immunoSEQ multiplex PCR. The sample lists fewer than 140,000 clones, 70% to 80% seen once, with 2.8% in the top ten. The CDR3 length is 14 residues. V lost 5 bases to trimming and J lost 2 bases; unmatched junction nucleotides: 5. Germline V gives CDR1 SQVTM, CDR2 ANQGSEA. Source material: PBMCs. The genes are TRBV29-1 and TRBJ2-1; 8 positions match TRBD1. This TCR derives from a female donor in good health and CMV-seronegative. As DNA, the CDR3 is TGCAGCGTTATCAGGGGGCCCGCCTACAATGAGCAGTTCTTC. Amino acids: CSVIRGPAYNEQFF.